This TCR beta chain was retrieved from a study of OX40 agonist ivuxolimab in advanced cancers. With respect to the entire study: Ivuxolimab was a fully human IgG2 agonistic monoclonal antibody targeting the costimulatory receptor OX40 (CD134). Intravenous ivuxolimab was administered to patients every 2 weeks at six dose levels: 0.01, 0.1, 0.3, 1.5, 3 and 10 mg/kg. Of the roughly 51 patients in dose escalation, around 20 had hepatocellular carcinoma, around 15 had melanoma, 9 had renal cell carcinoma and 9 had head and neck cancer. The dose-escalation cohort was 80% to 90% male with a mean age of roughly 60 years, ranging from about 20 to 80. Prior anti-PD-1, anti-PD-L1 or anti-CTLA-4 therapy was permitted, and checkpoint inhibitors had been received by less than 45% of dose-escalation patients. Partial responses were achieved by three dose-escalation patients, of whom one had hepatocellular carcinoma and two had cutaneous melanoma. The purpose of peripheral TCRbeta sequencing was to test whether ivuxolimab changed TCR sequence diversity and led to clonal T-cell expansion. The paper describes the monotherapy dose-escalation part (N = 52 patients) of the phase I trial of ivuxolimab. The paper's findings and limits, for the study overall: At doses of 0.1 to 3.0 mg/kg, clonal expansion of both CD4+ and CD8+ T cells in blood was seen between baseline and week 6. Low levels of normalized T-cell clonal expansion were also seen in some patients who did not respond. After ivuxolimab, expanded clones were on average more numerous among CD8+ T cells than among CD4+ T cells. Which antigens the clonally expanded peripheral T cells were specific for was not determined. In the 0.1-3.0 mg/kg groups, partial responders were among the patients with the lowest normalized peripheral clonal expansion, particularly in CD8+ T cells.

V is cut by 3 bases and J by 1 base, and the space between the germline ends is 15 bases. The germline V gene specifies SNHLY as CDR1 and FYNNEI as CDR2. From the cysteine up to the phenylalanine, the CDR3 has a length of 16 residues. Kept here is only the CDR3 DNA, which spans 48 bases and is read in frame from base 1. To sequence the TCRbeta CDR3 region, genomic DNA was isolated from the sorted cells. The immunoSEQ Assay was used to sequence the TCRbeta CDR3 regions. TCRdb's version of the immuneACCESS table is confined to in-frame rearrangements and falls short of the full clone set. An unresolved V gene accounts for under half of the shortfall where checked; the remainder is of unknown origin. The sample profile shows some 54,000 clones; roughly nine tenths of them were found once. Around 14% of the sample is taken by the ten largest. In regard to this clone: Its binding antigen is unknown. No clone much larger than this one lies a single base away; base qualities are absent.

Patients with autoimmune disease history or receiving systemic immunosuppression were excluded from the trial. Peripheral blood for TCR sequencing was drawn from every dose cohort at baseline, at cycle 4 day 1 and at cycle 7 day 1. The samples were taken from a phase I, first-in-human, multicenter, open-label dose-escalation trial of ivuxolimab. Adults with locally advanced or metastatic melanoma, renal cell, hepatocellular, or head and neck squamous cell carcinoma were enrolled in the trial. Before TCR sequencing, CD4+ T cells and CD8+ T cells from peripheral blood were sorted into separate populations.

This material consisted of CD4+ or CD8+ T cells sorted from blood, taken in a trial of the OX40 agonist ivuxolimab. The rearrangement joined TRBV2 to TRBJ1-1; a tentative D call is TRBD1 (5 bases match). This sequence was found in an adult with an advanced solid tumor such as melanoma, head and neck, liver or kidney cancer. The DNA sequence is as follows: TGTGCCAGCAGTGACCCCTTCCAGGGAGAGAACACTGAAGCTTTCTTT. This sequence encodes CASSDPFQGENTEAFF.